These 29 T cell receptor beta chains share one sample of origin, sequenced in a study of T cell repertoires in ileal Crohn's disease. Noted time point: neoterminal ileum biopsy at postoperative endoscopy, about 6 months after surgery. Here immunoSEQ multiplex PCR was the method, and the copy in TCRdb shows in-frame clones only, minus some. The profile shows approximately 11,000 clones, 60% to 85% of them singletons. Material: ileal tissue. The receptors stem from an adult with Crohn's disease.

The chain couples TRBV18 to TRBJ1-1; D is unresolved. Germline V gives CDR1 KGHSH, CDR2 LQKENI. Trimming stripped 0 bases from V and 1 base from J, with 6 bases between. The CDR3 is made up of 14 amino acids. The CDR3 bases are TGTGCCAGCTCACCACCGTCCAGGAACACTGAAGCTTTCTTT. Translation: CASSPPSRNTEAFF. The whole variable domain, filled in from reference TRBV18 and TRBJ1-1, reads NAGVMQNPRHLVRRRGQEARLRCSPMKGHSHVYWYRQLPEEGLKFMVYLQKENIIDESGMPKERFSAEFPKEGPSILRIQQVVRGDSAAYFCASSPPSRNTEAFFGQGTRLTVV.

The CDR3 loop is CASSQDASGHYEQYF. The CDR3 DNA reads as TGTGCCAGCAGCCAAGATGCTAGCGGGCACTACGAGCAGTACTTC. This chain connects TRBV4-2 to TRBJ2-7; 8 nucleotides align to TRBD2. The CDR3 is made up of 15 amino acids. V lost 0 bases and J lost 3; bases outside the gene matches: 4. Germline V lookup: CDR1 LGHNA, CDR2 YNFKEQ.

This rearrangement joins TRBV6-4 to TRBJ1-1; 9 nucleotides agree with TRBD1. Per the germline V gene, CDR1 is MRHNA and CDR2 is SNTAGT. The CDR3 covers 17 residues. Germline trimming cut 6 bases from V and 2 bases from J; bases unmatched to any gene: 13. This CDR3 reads CASSRSGTGKGNTEAFF. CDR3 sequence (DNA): TGTGCCAGCAGCCGTTCCGGGACAGGGAAGGGAAACACTGAAGCTTTCTTT.

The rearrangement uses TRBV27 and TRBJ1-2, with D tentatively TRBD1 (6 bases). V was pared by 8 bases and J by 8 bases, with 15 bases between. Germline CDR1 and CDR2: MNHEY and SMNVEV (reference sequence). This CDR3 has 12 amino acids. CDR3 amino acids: CASSGQTSGYTF. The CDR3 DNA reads TGTGCCAGCTCCGGACAGACATCCGGCTACACCTTC.

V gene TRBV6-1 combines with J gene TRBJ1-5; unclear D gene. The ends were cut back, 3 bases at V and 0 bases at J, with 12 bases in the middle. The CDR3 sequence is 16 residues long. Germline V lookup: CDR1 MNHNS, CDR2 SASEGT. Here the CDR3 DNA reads TGTGCCAGCAGTGACGTGTTGAGATATAGCAATCAGCCCCAGCATTTT. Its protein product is CASSDVLRYSNQPQHF.

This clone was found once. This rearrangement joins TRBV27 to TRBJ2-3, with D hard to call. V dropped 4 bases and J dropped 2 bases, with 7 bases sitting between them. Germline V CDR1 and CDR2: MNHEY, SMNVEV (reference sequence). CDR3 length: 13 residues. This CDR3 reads CASSSSYTDTQYF. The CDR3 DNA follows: TGTGCCAGCAGTTCATCCTACACAGATACGCAGTATTTT.

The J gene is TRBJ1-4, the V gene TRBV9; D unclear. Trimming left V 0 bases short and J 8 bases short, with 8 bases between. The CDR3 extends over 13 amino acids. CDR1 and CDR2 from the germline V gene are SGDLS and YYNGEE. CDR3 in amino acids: CASSVGMEEKLFF. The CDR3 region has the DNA TGTGCCAGCAGCGTAGGGATGGAGGAAAAACTGTTTTTT.

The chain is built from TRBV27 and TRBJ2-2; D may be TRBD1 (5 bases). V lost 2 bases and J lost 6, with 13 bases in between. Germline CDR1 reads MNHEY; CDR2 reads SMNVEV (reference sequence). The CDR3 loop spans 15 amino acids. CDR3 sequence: CASSLGALVPGELFF. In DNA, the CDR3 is TGTGCCAGCAGTTTAGGGGCGCTGGTCCCCGGGGAGCTGTTTTTT.

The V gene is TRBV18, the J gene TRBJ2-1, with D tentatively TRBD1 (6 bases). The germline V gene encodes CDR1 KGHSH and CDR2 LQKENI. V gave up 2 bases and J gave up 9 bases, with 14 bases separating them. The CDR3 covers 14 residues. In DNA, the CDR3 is TGTGCCAGCTCACCAGGTCAGGGGCTTGGTGAGCAGTTCTTC. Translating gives CASSPGQGLGEQFF.

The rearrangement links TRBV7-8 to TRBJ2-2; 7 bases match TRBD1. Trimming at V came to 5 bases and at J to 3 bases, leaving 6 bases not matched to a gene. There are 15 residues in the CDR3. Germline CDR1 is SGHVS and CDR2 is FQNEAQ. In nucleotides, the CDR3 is TGTGCCAGCAGCGCAATCACAGGGGACACCGGGGAGCTGTTTTTT. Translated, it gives CASSAITGDTGELFF.

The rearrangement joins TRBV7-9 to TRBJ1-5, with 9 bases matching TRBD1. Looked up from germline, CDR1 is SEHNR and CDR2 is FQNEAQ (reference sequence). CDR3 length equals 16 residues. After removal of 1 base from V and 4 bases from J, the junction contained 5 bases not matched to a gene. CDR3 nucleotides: TGTGCCAGCAGCTTAGGAGACAGGGGGGGGAATCAGCCCCAGCATTTT. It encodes CASSLGDRGGNQPQHF. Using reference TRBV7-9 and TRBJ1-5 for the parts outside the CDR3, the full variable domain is DTGVSQNPRHKITKRGQNVTFRCDPISEHNRLYWYRQTLGQGPEFLTYFQNEAQLEKSRLLSDRFSAERPKGSFSTLEIQRTEQGDSAMYLCASSLGDRGGNQPQHFGDGTRLSIL.

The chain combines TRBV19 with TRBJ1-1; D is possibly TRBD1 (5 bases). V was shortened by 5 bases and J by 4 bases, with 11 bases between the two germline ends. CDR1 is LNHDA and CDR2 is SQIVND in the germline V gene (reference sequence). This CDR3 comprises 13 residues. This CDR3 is CASSVRAATEAFF. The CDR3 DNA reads TGTGCCAGTAGTGTCAGGGCGGCCACTGAAGCTTTCTTT. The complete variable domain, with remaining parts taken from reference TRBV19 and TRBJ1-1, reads DGGITQSPKYLFRKEGQNVTLSCEQNLNHDAMYWYRQDPGQGLRLIYYSQIVNDFQKGDIAEGYSVSREKKESFPLTVTSAQKNPTAFYLCASSVRAATEAFFGQGTRLTVV.

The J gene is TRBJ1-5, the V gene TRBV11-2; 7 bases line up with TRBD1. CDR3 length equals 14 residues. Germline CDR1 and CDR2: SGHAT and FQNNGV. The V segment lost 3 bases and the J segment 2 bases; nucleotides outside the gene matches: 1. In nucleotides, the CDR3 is TGTGCCAGCAGCTTTGACAGGGGCAATCAGCCCCAGCATTTT. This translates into CASSFDRGNQPQHF.

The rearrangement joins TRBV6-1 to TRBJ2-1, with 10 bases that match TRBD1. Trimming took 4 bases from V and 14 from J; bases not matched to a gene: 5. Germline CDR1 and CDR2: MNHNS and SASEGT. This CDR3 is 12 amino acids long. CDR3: CASSVIGTGEFF. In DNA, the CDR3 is TGTGCCAGCAGTGTTATCGGGACAGGGGAGTTCTTC.

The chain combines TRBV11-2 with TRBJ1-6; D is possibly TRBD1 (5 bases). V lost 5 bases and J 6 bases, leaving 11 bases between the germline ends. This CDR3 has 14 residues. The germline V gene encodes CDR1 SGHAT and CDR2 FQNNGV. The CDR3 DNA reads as TGTGCCAGCAGCCTATTGGGGGGTAATTCACCCCTCCACTTT. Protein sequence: CASSLLGGNSPLHF.

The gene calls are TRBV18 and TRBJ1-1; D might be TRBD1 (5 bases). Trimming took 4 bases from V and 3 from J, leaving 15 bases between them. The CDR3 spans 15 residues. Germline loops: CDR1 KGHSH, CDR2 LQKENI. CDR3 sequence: CASSQGGGGDTEAFF. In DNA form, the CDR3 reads TGTGCCAGCTCACAAGGAGGCGGAGGGGACACTGAAGCTTTCTTT. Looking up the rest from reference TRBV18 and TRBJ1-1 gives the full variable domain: NAGVMQNPRHLVRRRGQEARLRCSPMKGHSHVYWYRQLPEEGLKFMVYLQKENIIDESGMPKERFSAEFPKEGPSILRIQQVVRGDSAAYFCASSQGGGGDTEAFFGQGTRLTVV.

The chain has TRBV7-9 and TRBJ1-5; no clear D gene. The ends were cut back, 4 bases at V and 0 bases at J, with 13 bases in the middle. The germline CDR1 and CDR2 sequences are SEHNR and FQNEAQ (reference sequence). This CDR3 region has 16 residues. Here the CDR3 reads CASSSTRYFSNQPQHF. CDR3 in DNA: TGTGCCAGCAGCTCGACCAGGTATTTTAGCAATCAGCCCCAGCATTTT. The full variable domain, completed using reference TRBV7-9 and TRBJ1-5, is DTGVSQNPRHKITKRGQNVTFRCDPISEHNRLYWYRQTLGQGPEFLTYFQNEAQLEKSRLLSDRFSAERPKGSFSTLEIQRTEQGDSAMYLCASSSTRYFSNQPQHFGDGTRLSIL.

CDR3 nucleotide sequence: TGCGCCAGCAGCTTGGTGGGGCAGGGGGAAGCTTTCTTT. Translation: CASSLVGQGEAFF. The chain couples TRBV5-1 to TRBJ1-1; TRBD1 might be the D (6 bases). The V end lost 0 bases, the J end lost 8 bases, and 11 bases lay between the germline ends. The CDR3 covers 13 residues. Germline V gene data show CDR1 as SGHRS and CDR2 as YFSETQ.

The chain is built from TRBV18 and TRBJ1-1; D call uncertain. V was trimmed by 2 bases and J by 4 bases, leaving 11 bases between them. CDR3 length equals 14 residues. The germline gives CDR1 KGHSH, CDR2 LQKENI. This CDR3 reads CASSPFEGGTEAFF. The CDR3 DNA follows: TGTGCCAGCTCACCATTCGAGGGTGGCACTGAAGCTTTCTTT.

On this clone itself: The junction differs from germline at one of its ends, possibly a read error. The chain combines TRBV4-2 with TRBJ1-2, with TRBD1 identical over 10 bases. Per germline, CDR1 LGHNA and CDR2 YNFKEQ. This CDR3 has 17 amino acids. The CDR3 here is CASSQESQGQGLYGCTF. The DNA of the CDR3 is TGTGCCAGCAGCCAAGAGTCACAGGGACAGGGGCTTTATGGCTGCACCTTC.

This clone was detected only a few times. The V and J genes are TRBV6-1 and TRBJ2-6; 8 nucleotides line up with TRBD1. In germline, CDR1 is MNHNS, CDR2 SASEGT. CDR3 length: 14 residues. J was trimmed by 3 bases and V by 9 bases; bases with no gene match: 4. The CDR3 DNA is TGTGCCAGTTCGACAGGGGATGGGGCCAACGTCCTGACTTTC. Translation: CASSTGDGANVLTF.

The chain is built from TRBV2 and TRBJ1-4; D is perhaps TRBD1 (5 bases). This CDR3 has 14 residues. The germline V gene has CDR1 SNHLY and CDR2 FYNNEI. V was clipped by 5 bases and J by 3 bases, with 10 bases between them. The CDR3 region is CASSFRGPNEKLFF. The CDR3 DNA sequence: TGTGCCAGCAGTTTTAGGGGTCCTAATGAAAAACTGTTTTTT.

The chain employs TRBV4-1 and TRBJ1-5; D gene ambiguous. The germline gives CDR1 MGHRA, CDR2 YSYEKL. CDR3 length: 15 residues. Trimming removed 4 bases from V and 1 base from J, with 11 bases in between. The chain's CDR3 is CASSPSYSSNQPQHF. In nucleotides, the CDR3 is TGCGCCAGCAGCCCTTCTTACAGCAGCAATCAGCCCCAGCATTTT.

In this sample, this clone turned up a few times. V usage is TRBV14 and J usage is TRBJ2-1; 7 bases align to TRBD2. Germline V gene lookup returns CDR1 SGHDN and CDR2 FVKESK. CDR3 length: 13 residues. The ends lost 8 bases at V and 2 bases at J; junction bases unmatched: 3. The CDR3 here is CASGRGAYNEQFF. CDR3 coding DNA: TGTGCCAGCGGGAGGGGTGCCTACAATGAGCAGTTCTTC.

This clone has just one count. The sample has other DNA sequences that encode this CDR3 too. CDR3 residues: CASSLDSGGSYEQYF. The CDR3 DNA reads TGTGCCAGCAGCTTAGATAGCGGGGGGTCCTACGAGCAGTACTTC. The J gene is TRBJ2-7, the V gene TRBV7-2; TRBD2 aligns across 10 bases. Losses at the gene ends were 1 base for V and 1 base for J; bases not matched to a gene: 1. This CDR3 has 15 amino acids. Germline loops: CDR1 SGHTA, CDR2 FQGNSA. Full variable domain (missing parts from reference TRBV7-2 and TRBJ2-7): GAGVSQSPSNKVTEKGKDVELRCDPISGHTALYWYRQSLGQGLEFLIYFQGNSAPDKSGLPSDRFSAERTGGSVSTLTIQRTQQEDSAVYLCASSLDSGGSYEQYFGPGTRLTVT.

CDR3 sequence reads: CASSPLGQGDGYTF. CDR3 nucleotide sequence: TGTGCCAGCTCACCCCTGGGACAGGGAGACGGCTACACCTTC. This chain uses TRBV18 with TRBJ1-2; 9 bases line up with TRBD1. With 3 bases clipped from V and 8 bases from J, the junction kept 7 bases outside the gene matches. CDR1 KGHSH and CDR2 LQKENI come from the germline V gene. This CDR3 has 14 amino acids.

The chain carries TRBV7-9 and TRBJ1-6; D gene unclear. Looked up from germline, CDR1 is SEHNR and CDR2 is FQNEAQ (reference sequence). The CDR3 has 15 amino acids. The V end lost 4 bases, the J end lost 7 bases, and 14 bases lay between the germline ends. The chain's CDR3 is CASSSTSTLNSPLHF. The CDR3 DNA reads TGTGCCAGCAGCTCGACTTCCACCTTGAATTCACCCCTCCACTTT.

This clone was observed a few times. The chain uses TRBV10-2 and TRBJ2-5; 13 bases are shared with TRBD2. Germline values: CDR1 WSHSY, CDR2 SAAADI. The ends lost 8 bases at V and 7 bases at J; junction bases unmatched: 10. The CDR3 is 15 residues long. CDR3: CASGTSGALPLTQYF. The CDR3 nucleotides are TGCGCCAGCGGGACTAGCGGGGCCCTGCCCTTGACCCAGTACTTC.

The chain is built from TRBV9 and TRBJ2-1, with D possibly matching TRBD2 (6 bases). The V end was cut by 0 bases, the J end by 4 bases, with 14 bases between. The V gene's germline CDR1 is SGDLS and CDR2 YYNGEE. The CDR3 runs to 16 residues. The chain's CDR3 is CASSVVVGGLYNEQFF. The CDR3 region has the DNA TGTGCCAGCAGCGTAGTGGTGGGGGGACTTTACAATGAGCAGTTCTTC.